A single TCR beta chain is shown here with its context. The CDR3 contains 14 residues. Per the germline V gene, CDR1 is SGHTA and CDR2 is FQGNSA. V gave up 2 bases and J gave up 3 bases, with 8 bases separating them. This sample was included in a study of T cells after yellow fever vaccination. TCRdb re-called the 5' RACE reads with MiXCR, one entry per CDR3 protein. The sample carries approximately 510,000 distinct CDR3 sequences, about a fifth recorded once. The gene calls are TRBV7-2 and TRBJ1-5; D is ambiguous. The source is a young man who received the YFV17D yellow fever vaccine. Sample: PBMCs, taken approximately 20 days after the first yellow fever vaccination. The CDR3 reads CASSLHGLNQPQHF. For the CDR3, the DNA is TGTGCCAGCAGCTTACACGGACTCAATCAGCCCCAGCATTTT.